This T cell receptor beta chain comes out of a study of cytomegalovirus exposure and HLA in healthy donors. The PCR contained 60 Vbeta and 13 Jbeta primers. Per the original data handling: The authors later counted about 80 million unique TCR beta chains, 9 million to 14 million of them shared. Clones were sequenced by immunoSEQ multiplex PCR, and TCRdb holds only the in-frame ones, with some missing. That table gives V, J and clone size, and the DNA gave D and trimming. The sample yields fewer than 150,000 clones, roughly 80% seen once. Comments on this clone: Relative to the germline gene, one junction end is altered; a read error may explain this.

CDR1 is SNHLY, CDR2 FYNNEI, per germline. The CDR3 is made up of 11 amino acids. This chain uses TRBV2 with TRBJ2-7; D ambiguous. Specimen: PBMCs. The source of this sequence is a man aged 50-59 years in good health and CMV-seropositive. CDR3 protein: CASSERTVEFF. CDR3 in DNA: TGTGCCAGCAGTGAAAGAACCGTGGAGTTCTTC.